Below, one TCR beta chain is given with its context. What it binds is unknown. Germline assignment: CDR1 MNHEY and CDR2 SVGEGT. V gave up 8 bases and J gave up 0 bases; unmatched junction bases: 8. The CDR3 is 15 amino acids. Incorporated into the TCR beta cDNA libraries were unique molecular identifiers, which served to reduce PCR and sequencing biases. There were 1 to 10 million T cells, and about 500,000 cDNA molecules came from them. MiXCR was run by TCRdb on the PCR reads, yielding one entry per CDR3 protein. The sample lists about 620,000 distinct CDR3 sequences, about 40% occurring once. The data were obtained in a study of post-analysis software for immune sequencing data. Across the study: Relapsing-remitting, secondary progressive and progressive-relapsing multiple sclerosis were all included among the disease courses.

General observations from the study: Versus controls, multiple sclerosis patients showed significantly lower diversity (normalized Chao1). Patients used about five TRBV segments, including TRBV5-6, TRBV5-1 and TRBV20-1, more often than controls. Strong co-clustering by F measure linked samples that shared a preparation batch.

This sequence originates from a girl between 10 and 17 years old with multiple sclerosis. Sequenced input: blood. This rearrangement joins TRBV6-2 or TRBV6-3 to TRBJ2-7; 9 nucleotides agree with TRBD2. Written as DNA, the CDR3 is TGTGCCAGCGCTTCTACGACTAGCGGCTCCTACGAGCAGTACTTC. This gives the protein CASASTTSGSYEQYF.